This entry describes one T cell receptor (beta chain). Its specificity is not known. Within the ViraFEST assay, antigen-specific CD4+ T cells underwent expansion with viral peptide pools prior to sequencing. Subsequent to about 10 days of culture, CD4+ T cells were isolated. Absence of prior SARS-CoV-2 infection characterized the vaccine recipients, who showed negative nucleocapsid antibodies. For each well, 1.5 million to 2.5 million PBMC were cultured with 10 IU/ml IL-2 and 8 to 10 ug/ml peptides. Each culture had half its medium swapped for IL-2 medium on days 3 and 7. Profiled with immunoSEQ multiplex PCR; TCRdb holds only in-frame clones, not every one. The sample yields about 23,000 clones, about 63% seen once. The data belong to a study of vaccination effects on CD4 cells after COVID-19. Study observations and caveats: Cross-reaction with common cold coronaviruses was seen in only 1 of 255 vaccine-induced clones from healthy vaccinees. Convalescent patients were few in the study, and early post-infection timepoints were absent.

Trimming took 0 bases from V and 0 from J, leaving 6 bases between them. The CDR3 is 15 residues long. Germline V gene data show CDR1 as LGHDT and CDR2 as YNNKEL (reference sequence). Sequenced material: CD4+ T cells from PBMCs cultured with HCoV-NL63 spike peptides, taken before COVID-19 vaccination. The chain joins TRBV3-1 (or the pseudogene TRBV3-2) to TRBJ1-3; no definite D call. The clonotype comes from a human donor who received a COVID-19 vaccine. The CDR3 DNA follows: TGTGCCAGCAGCCAAGATGTCACCTCTGGAAACACCATATATTTT. It encodes CASSQDVTSGNTIYF.